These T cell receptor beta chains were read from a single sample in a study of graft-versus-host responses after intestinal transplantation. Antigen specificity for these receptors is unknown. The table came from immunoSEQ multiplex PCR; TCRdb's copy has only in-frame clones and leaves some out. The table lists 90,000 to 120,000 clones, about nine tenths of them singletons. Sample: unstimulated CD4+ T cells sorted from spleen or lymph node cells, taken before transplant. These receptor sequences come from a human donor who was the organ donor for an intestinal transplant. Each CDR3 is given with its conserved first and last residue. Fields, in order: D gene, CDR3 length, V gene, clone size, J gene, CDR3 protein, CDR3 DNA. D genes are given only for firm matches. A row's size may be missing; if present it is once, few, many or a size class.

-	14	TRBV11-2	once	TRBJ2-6	CASSPRGGANVLTF	TGTGCCAGCAGCCCCCGCGGTGGGGCCAACGTCCTGACTTTC
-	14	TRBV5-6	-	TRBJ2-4	CASSPVEEGNIQYF	TGTGCCAGCAGCCCCGTGGAGGAGGGAAACATTCAGTACTTC
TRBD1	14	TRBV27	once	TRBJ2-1	CASSRDRVENEQFF	TGTGCCAGCAGCCGGGACAGGGTCGAAAATGAGCAGTTCTTC
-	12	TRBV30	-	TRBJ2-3	CAWNGNTDTQYF	TGTGCCTGGAACGGGAACACAGATACGCAGTATTTT
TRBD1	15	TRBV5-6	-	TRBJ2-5	CASSLYRGLQETQYF	TGTGCCAGCAGCTTGTACAGGGGGCTTCAAGAGACCCAGTACTTC
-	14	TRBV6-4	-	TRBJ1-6	CASSDYPGYSPLHF	TGTGCCAGCAGTGACTACCCGGGTTATTCACCCCTCCACTTT
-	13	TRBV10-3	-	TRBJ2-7	CAIGRDAPGEQYF	TGTGCCATCGGCCGGGACGCCCCGGGGGAGCAGTACTTC
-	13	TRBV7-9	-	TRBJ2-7	CASSLQGPYEQYF	TGTGCCAGCAGCTTACAAGGTCCCTACGAGCAGTACTTC
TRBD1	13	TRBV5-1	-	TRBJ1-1	CASWDSALTEAFF	TGCGCCAGTTGGGACAGCGCTTTAACTGAAGCTTTCTTT
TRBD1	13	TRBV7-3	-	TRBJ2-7	CASSLTGGYEQYF	TGTGCCAGCAGCTTGACAGGGGGCTACGAGCAGTACTTC
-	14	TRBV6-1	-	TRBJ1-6	CASSVGGRNSPLHF	TGTGCCAGCAGTGTAGGCGGCAGGAATTCACCCCTCCACTTT
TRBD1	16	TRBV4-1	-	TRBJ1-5	CASSLSNRDSNQPQHF	TGCGCCAGCAGCCTTTCTAACCGGGACAGTAATCAGCCCCAGCATTTT
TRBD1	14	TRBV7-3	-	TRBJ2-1	CASSFQGAINEQFF	TGTGCCAGCAGCTTCCAGGGGGCGATCAATGAGCAGTTCTTC
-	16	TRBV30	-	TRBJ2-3	CAWSVRRRARTDTQYF	TGTGCCTGGAGTGTAAGGCGACGAGCCCGCACAGATACGCAGTATTTT
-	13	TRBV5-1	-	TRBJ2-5	CASSLVAQETQYF	TGCGCCAGCAGCTTGGTGGCCCAAGAGACCCAGTACTTC
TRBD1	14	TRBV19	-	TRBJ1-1	CASTTGGFWAEAFF	TGTGCCAGTACCACAGGGGGCTTTTGGGCTGAAGCTTTCTTT
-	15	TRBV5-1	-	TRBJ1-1	CASSSIQGTNTEAFF	TGCGCCAGCAGCTCGATACAGGGTACGAACACTGAAGCTTTCTTT